This TCR beta chain was observed in a study of blood T cell repertoires in COVID-19. TCRdb's copy holds only in-frame clones and misses some; the assay was immunoSEQ multiplex PCR. The data hold over 40,000 clones, with about nine tenths observed a single time. The V and J ends lost 7 bases and 6 bases, in that order; junction bases with no gene match: 17. This CDR3 is built from 16 residues. CDR1 and CDR2 (germline): SQVTM, ANQGSEA. Source material: peripheral blood. This sequence originates from a man in his sixties or seventies with acute or convalescent COVID-19. This chain joins TRBV29-1 and TRBJ1-2, with TRBD1 matching over 10 bases. DNA for the CDR3: TGCAGCGCCCAGAACCTGGAGCTGGGGACAGGGGATGGCTACACCTTC. Translation: CSAQNLELGTGDGYTF.